This passage covers 3 T cell receptor beta chains from one sample sequenced in a study of early stage breast cancer tumors. Data came from immunoSEQ multiplex PCR; TCRdb stores just in-frame clones and leaves some out. Counted here are fewer than 30,000 clones, more than 80% occurring once; the ten biggest clones make up about an eighth. The sample comprised blood. Receptor source: a person aged 55 to 75 with breast cancer.

The chain combines TRBV9 with TRBJ2-1, with 7 bases that match TRBD2. CDR3 length: 15 residues. The junction had 2 bases not matched to a gene; V was cut back by 0 bases and J by 2 bases. CDR1 is SGDLS, CDR2 YYNGEE, per germline. This CDR3 reads CASSVGGTTYNEQFF. The CDR3 nucleotides are TGTGCCAGCAGCGTAGGGGGGACTACCTACAATGAGCAGTTCTTC.

This sequence joins TRBV5-4 and TRBJ1-1, with 9 positions matching TRBD1. J gave up 4 bases and V 5 bases, and 6 bases lay outside the gene matches. The germline CDR1 and CDR2 sequences are SGHNT and YYREEE (reference sequence). This CDR3 region has 14 residues. CDR3 sequence (DNA): TGTGCCAGCAGTGTTGGGACAGGGTTCACTGAAGCTTTCTTT. It is translated as CASSVGTGFTEAFF.

CDR3 DNA: TGTGCCAGCTCACCCGGGACAGCCATCATGAACACTGAAGCTTTCTTT. Translated, it gives CASSPGTAIMNTEAFF. The V call is TRBV18, the J call TRBJ1-1; 7 bases fit TRBD1. Trimming at V came to 3 bases and at J to 0 bases, leaving 7 bases not matched to a gene. There are 16 residues in the CDR3. Germline V gene data show CDR1 as KGHSH and CDR2 as LQKENI.